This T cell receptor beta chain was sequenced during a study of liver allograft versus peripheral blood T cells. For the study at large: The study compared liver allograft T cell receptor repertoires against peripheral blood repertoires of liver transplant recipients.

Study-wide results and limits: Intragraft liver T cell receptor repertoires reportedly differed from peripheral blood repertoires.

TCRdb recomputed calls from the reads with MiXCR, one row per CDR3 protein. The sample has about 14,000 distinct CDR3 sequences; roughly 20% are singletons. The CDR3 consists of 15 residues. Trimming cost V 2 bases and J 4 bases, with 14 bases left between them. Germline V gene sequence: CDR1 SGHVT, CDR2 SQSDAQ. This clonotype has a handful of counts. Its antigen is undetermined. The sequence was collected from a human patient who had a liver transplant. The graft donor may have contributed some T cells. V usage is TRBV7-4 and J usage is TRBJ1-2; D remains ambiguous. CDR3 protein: CASSLRPRPPYGYTF. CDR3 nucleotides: TGTGCCAGCAGCTTAAGACCTCGGCCCCCCTATGGCTACACCTTC.